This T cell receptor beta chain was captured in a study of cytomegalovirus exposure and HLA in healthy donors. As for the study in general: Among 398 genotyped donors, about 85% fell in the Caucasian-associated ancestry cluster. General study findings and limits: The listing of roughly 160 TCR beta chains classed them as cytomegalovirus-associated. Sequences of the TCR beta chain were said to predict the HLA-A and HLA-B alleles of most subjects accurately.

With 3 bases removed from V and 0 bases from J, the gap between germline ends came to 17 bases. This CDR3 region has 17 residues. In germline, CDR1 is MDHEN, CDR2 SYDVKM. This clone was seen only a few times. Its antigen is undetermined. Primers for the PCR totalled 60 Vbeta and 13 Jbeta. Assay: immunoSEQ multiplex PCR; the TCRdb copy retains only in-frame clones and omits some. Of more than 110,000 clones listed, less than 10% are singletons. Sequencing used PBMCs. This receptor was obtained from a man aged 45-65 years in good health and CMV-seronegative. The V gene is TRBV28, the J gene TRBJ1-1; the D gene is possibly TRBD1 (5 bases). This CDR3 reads CASSFPPGGRVNTEAFF. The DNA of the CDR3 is TGTGCCAGCAGTTTCCCCCCAGGTGGCAGGGTGAACACTGAAGCTTTCTTT.